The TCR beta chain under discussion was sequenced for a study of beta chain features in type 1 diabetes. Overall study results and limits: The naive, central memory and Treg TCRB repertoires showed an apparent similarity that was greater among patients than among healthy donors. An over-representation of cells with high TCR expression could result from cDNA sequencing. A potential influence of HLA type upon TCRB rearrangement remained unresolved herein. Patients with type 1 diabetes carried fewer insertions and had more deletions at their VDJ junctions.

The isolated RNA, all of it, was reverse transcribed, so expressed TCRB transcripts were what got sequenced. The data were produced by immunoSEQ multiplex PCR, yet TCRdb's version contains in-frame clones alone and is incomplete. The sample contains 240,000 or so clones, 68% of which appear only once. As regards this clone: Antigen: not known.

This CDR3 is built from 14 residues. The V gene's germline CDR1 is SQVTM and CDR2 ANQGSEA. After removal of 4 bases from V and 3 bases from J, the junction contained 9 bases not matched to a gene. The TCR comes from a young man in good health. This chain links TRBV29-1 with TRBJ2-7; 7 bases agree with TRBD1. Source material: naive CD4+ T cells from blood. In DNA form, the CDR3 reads TGCAGCGTTGTACAGGGGTCCTACCTCTACGAGCAGTACTTC. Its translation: CSVVQGSYLYEQYF.